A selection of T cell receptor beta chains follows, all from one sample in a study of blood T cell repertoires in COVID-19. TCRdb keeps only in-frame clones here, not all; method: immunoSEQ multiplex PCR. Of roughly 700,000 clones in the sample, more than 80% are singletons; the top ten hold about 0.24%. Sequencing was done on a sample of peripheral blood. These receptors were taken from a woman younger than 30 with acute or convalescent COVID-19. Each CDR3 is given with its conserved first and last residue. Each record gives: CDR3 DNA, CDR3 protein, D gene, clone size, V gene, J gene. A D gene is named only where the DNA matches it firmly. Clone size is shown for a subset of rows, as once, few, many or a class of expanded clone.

cdr3_nt: TGTGCCAGCAGTTACCGAGATAACTATGGCTACACCTTC
cdr3_aa: CASSYRDNYGYTF
d_call: .
clone_size: .
v_call: TRBV6-2/TRBV6-3
j_call: TRBJ1-2

cdr3_nt: TGTGCCAGCAGTTTAAGCAGGGGGTATGGCTACACCTTC
cdr3_aa: CASSLSRGYGYTF
d_call: TRBD1
clone_size: .
v_call: TRBV27
j_call: TRBJ1-2

cdr3_nt: TGTGCCAGCAGCTTAGGAAGACTTTCACCCCTCCACTTT
cdr3_aa: CASSLGRLSPLHF
d_call: .
clone_size: .
v_call: TRBV7-6
j_call: TRBJ1-6

cdr3_nt: TGTGCCAGCAGCGGGGACAGCGGACGTCAGCCCCAGCATTTT
cdr3_aa: CASSGDSGRQPQHF
d_call: TRBD1
clone_size: .
v_call: TRBV2
j_call: TRBJ1-5

cdr3_nt: TGTGCCATCAGTGAGTCGGGCACAGCTAACTATGGCTACACCTTC
cdr3_aa: CAISESGTANYGYTF
d_call: .
clone_size: .
v_call: TRBV10-3
j_call: TRBJ1-2

cdr3_nt: TGTGCCAGCATGCCCGGGATTGCCTACGAGCAGTACTTC
cdr3_aa: CASMPGIAYEQYF
d_call: .
clone_size: .
v_call: TRBV6-5
j_call: TRBJ2-7

cdr3_nt: TGCGCCAGCAGCAAGGACAGCTATGGCTACACCTTC
cdr3_aa: CASSKDSYGYTF
d_call: .
clone_size: once
v_call: TRBV5-1
j_call: TRBJ1-2

cdr3_nt: TGTGCTAGTGACCCGGACAGAAGGAACACTGAAGCTTTCTTT
cdr3_aa: CASDPDRRNTEAFF
d_call: .
clone_size: .
v_call: TRBV12-5
j_call: TRBJ1-1

cdr3_nt: TGTGCCAGCAGCGTTTACAGGGGGGGGGCGACCTACGAGCAGTACTTC
cdr3_aa: CASSVYRGGATYEQYF
d_call: .
clone_size: once
v_call: TRBV11-2
j_call: TRBJ2-7

cdr3_nt: TGTGCCAGCATGGAGACAGTGAACACTGAAGCTTTCTTT
cdr3_aa: CASMETVNTEAFF
d_call: .
clone_size: .
v_call: TRBV2
j_call: TRBJ1-1

cdr3_nt: TGTGCCTGGAGTTATCAGGTGAATGGCTACACCTTC
cdr3_aa: CAWSYQVNGYTF
d_call: .
clone_size: .
v_call: TRBV30
j_call: TRBJ1-2

cdr3_nt: TGCAGTGCTAGTTACCATGACAACCAAGCTTTCTTT
cdr3_aa: CSASYHDNQAFF
d_call: .
clone_size: .
v_call: TRBV20-1
j_call: TRBJ1-1

cdr3_nt: TGTGCCAGCAGCTTGACGGTTTTGAACACTGAAGCTTTCTTT
cdr3_aa: CASSLTVLNTEAFF
d_call: .
clone_size: once
v_call: TRBV5-5
j_call: TRBJ1-1

cdr3_nt: TGCAGCGTTAGGGACAGTCCCTACGAGCAGTACTTC
cdr3_aa: CSVRDSPYEQYF
d_call: TRBD1
clone_size: .
v_call: TRBV29-1
j_call: TRBJ2-7

cdr3_nt: TGTGCCAGCACCGTACAGAATAATTCACCCCTCCACTTT
cdr3_aa: CASTVQNNSPLHF
d_call: .
clone_size: few
v_call: TRBV6-5
j_call: TRBJ1-6

cdr3_nt: TGTGCCAGCAGTGAGTTACACAGGGACGGGGCCAACGTCCTGACTTTC
cdr3_aa: CASSELHRDGANVLTF
d_call: .
clone_size: .
v_call: TRBV25-1
j_call: TRBJ2-6

cdr3_nt: TGTGCCAGCAAGCGGGGAAGGAACACTGAAGCTTTCTTT
cdr3_aa: CASKRGRNTEAFF
d_call: .
clone_size: .
v_call: TRBV7-2
j_call: TRBJ1-1

cdr3_nt: TGTGCCAGCAGCCTGGGGACAGGGCACTATGGCTACACCTTC
cdr3_aa: CASSLGTGHYGYTF
d_call: TRBD1
clone_size: .
v_call: TRBV5-4
j_call: TRBJ1-2

cdr3_nt: TGTGCCAGCAGCCAAGCCATTCGTCGGGACAGATCGGGGGATGGCTACACCTTC
cdr3_aa: CASSQAIRRDRSGDGYTF
d_call: TRBD1
clone_size: .
v_call: TRBV5-4
j_call: TRBJ1-2

cdr3_nt: TGTGCCAGCAGCTTAGCACGAGGGAGGGAGCAGTTCTTC
cdr3_aa: CASSLARGREQFF
d_call: .
clone_size: .
v_call: TRBV7-2
j_call: TRBJ2-1

cdr3_nt: TGTGCCAGCCGTATAGGGGGACAGACGAATGAAAAACTGTTTTTT
cdr3_aa: CASRIGGQTNEKLFF
d_call: TRBD1
clone_size: .
v_call: TRBV19
j_call: TRBJ1-4

cdr3_nt: TGTGCCAGCAGCCCCCGCGGGACAGGACCCAATCAGCCCCAGCATTTT
cdr3_aa: CASSPRGTGPNQPQHF
d_call: TRBD1
clone_size: few
v_call: TRBV7-9
j_call: TRBJ1-5

cdr3_nt: TGTGCCAGCAGCTTAGGGGACTTCCATCGGCCCCAGCATTTT
cdr3_aa: CASSLGDFHRPQHF
d_call: .
clone_size: .
v_call: TRBV7-8
j_call: TRBJ1-5

cdr3_nt: TGTGCCAGCAGCCTCTATAAGGGGTCGAACACTGAAGCTTTCTTT
cdr3_aa: CASSLYKGSNTEAFF
d_call: .
clone_size: .
v_call: TRBV9
j_call: TRBJ1-1

cdr3_nt: TGCGCCAGCAGCCAAGTGGAGGGTTGGAATGAGCAGTTCTTC
cdr3_aa: CASSQVEGWNEQFF
d_call: .
clone_size: .
v_call: TRBV4-1
j_call: TRBJ2-1

cdr3_nt: TGTGCCAGTACCCGAGGCGCGTCGAGCTCCTATAATTCACCCCTCCACTTT
cdr3_aa: CASTRGASSSYNSPLHF
d_call: .
clone_size: .
v_call: TRBV19
j_call: TRBJ1-6

cdr3_nt: TGCGCCAGCAGCTTGACGACAGGTTCCCTAGAAAAACTGTTTTTT
cdr3_aa: CASSLTTGSLEKLFF
d_call: .
clone_size: once
v_call: TRBV5-1
j_call: TRBJ1-4

cdr3_nt: TGTGCCAGCAGCGCAGCGGTGGAGCGTTTGGATTATGGCTACACCTTC
cdr3_aa: CASSAAVERLDYGYTF
d_call: .
clone_size: .
v_call: TRBV9
j_call: TRBJ1-2

cdr3_nt: TGTGCCAGCTCACCAGGGGCTGTCTCCTACAATGAGCAGTTCTTC
cdr3_aa: CASSPGAVSYNEQFF
d_call: .
clone_size: .
v_call: TRBV18
j_call: TRBJ2-1

cdr3_nt: TGTGCCAGCAGGGACCAGCGGGGTAGGGATCAGCCCCAGCATTTT
cdr3_aa: CASRDQRGRDQPQHF
d_call: .
clone_size: .
v_call: TRBV6-5
j_call: TRBJ1-5

cdr3_nt: TGTGCCAGCAGCGTAGAGCACACGGGTGAAGCTTTCTTT
cdr3_aa: CASSVEHTGEAFF
d_call: .
clone_size: .
v_call: TRBV9
j_call: TRBJ1-1

cdr3_nt: TGTGCCAGCAGGACGGACCTACTAGGAGGAAACACCATATATTTT
cdr3_aa: CASRTDLLGGNTIYF
d_call: .
clone_size: .
v_call: TRBV6-5
j_call: TRBJ1-3

cdr3_nt: TGTGCCAGCATCGGGACAAGCTCTGGAAACACCATATATTTT
cdr3_aa: CASIGTSSGNTIYF
d_call: .
clone_size: .
v_call: TRBV5-6
j_call: TRBJ1-3

cdr3_nt: TGCGCCAGCAGCTCGACAGGGGTAGGGAACACTGAAGCTTTCTTT
cdr3_aa: CASSSTGVGNTEAFF
d_call: TRBD1
clone_size: .
v_call: TRBV5-1
j_call: TRBJ1-1

cdr3_nt: TGTGCCAGCCGTCTTTCGACTAGCGGAGCAGATACGCAGTATTTT
cdr3_aa: CASRLSTSGADTQYF
d_call: TRBD2
clone_size: once
v_call: TRBV27
j_call: TRBJ2-3

cdr3_nt: TGTGCCAGCAGCCATCCCGTCCCTCGGCGGGGGGTCCTGGTCCAAAGGAATGAGCAGTTCTTC
cdr3_aa: CASSHPVPRRGVLVQRNEQFF
d_call: TRBD2
clone_size: .
v_call: TRBV3-1/TRBV3-2
j_call: TRBJ2-1

cdr3_nt: TGTGCCAGCAGTTACCGGGACAGGGATAACTCCCAGCATTTT
cdr3_aa: CASSYRDRDNSQHF
d_call: TRBD1
clone_size: .
v_call: TRBV6-6
j_call: TRBJ1-5

cdr3_nt: TGCGCCAGCAGCCAAGATCGGAGGGCTGAAGCTTTCTTT
cdr3_aa: CASSQDRRAEAFF
d_call: .
clone_size: .
v_call: TRBV4-1
j_call: TRBJ1-1

cdr3_nt: TGTGCCAGCAGTTTTCTCCACACCGGGGAGCTGTTTTTT
cdr3_aa: CASSFLHTGELFF
d_call: .
clone_size: .
v_call: TRBV28
j_call: TRBJ2-2

cdr3_nt: TGTGCCAGCTCACCACCCCCAGGGGCGCTGAACACTGAAGCTTTCTTT
cdr3_aa: CASSPPPGALNTEAFF
d_call: .
clone_size: .
v_call: TRBV18
j_call: TRBJ1-1